Shown below are 25 T cell receptor beta chains from a single sample sequenced in a study of OX40 agonist ivuxolimab in advanced cancers. The repertoire was sequenced with immunoSEQ multiplex PCR; TCRdb's copy has only in-frame clones and lacks some. There are roughly 61,000 clones in the sample; 80% to 90% occur only once, and under 3.5% lies in the top ten. This sample comprised CD4+ or CD8+ T cells sorted from blood, obtained in a trial of the OX40 agonist ivuxolimab. Source of these receptors: an adult with an advanced solid tumor such as melanoma, head and neck, liver or kidney cancer.

This clone was found once. The V and J genes are TRBV18 and TRBJ2-7, with a tentative D call TRBD1 (6 bases). The CDR3 contains 15 residues. The germline V gene encodes CDR1 KGHSH and CDR2 LQKENI. V was trimmed by 6 bases and J by 6 bases, leaving 21 bases between them. CDR3: CASSRYTQGHREQYF. The DNA for the CDR3 is TGTGCCAGCTCGCGCTACACGCAGGGGCACCGCGAGCAGTACTTC.

The genes are TRBV6-5 and TRBJ1-1, with D tentatively TRBD1 (5 bases). From germline, CDR1 is MNHEY and CDR2 SVGAGI. The V end lost 5 bases, the J end lost 7 bases, and 14 bases lay between the germline ends. This CDR3 is 13 amino acids long. The CDR3 spells CASSRMGVGEAFF. The CDR3 DNA sequence: TGTGCCAGCAGTCGGATGGGGGTCGGTGAAGCTTTCTTT.

The chain carries TRBV5-1 and TRBJ2-1; 10 bases align to TRBD2. With V trimmed by 6 bases and J by 9 bases, 15 bases remained unmatched. The CDR3 has 16 residues. Germline CDR1 and CDR2: SGHRS and YFSETQ. The CDR3 DNA is TGCGCCAGCAAACCACTAGGTAGTTTAGCGGGAGGTGAGCAGTTCTTC. Its protein product is CASKPLGSLAGGEQFF. The full variable domain, rest sourced from reference TRBV5-1 and TRBJ2-1, is KAGVTQTPRYLIKTRGQQVTLSCSPISGHRSVSWYQQTPGQGLQFLFEYFSETQRNKGNFPGRFSGRQFSNSRSEMNVSTLELGDSALYLCASKPLGSLAGGEQFFGPGTRLTVL.

This clone was detected only once. The rearrangement joins TRBV5-1 to TRBJ2-3; 7 bases map to TRBD2. V lost 2 bases and J lost 0; bases outside the gene matches: 3. The germline V gene has CDR1 SGHRS and CDR2 YFSETQ. The CDR3 length is 15 residues. The CDR3 DNA sequence: TGCGCCAGCAGCTTCGTTAGCGGGAGCACAGATACGCAGTATTTT. Encoded protein: CASSFVSGSTDTQYF.

The chain combines TRBV5-1 with TRBJ2-3; a weak D match, TRBD2 (6 bases). The germline gives CDR1 SGHRS, CDR2 YFSETQ. V was cut by 0 bases and J by 3 bases, with 11 bases left in between. The CDR3 length is 15 residues. This CDR3 reads CASSLGPGVTDTQYF. CDR3 nucleotides: TGCGCCAGCAGCTTGGGCCCGGGAGTGACAGATACGCAGTATTTT.

The chain has TRBV18 and TRBJ2-1; 9 bases line up with TRBD2. This CDR3 has 15 amino acids. The germline V gene encodes CDR1 KGHSH and CDR2 LQKENI. V was pared by 3 bases and J by 8 bases, with 8 bases of the junction left unmatched. The chain's CDR3 is CASSPVSSGKDEQFF. DNA of the CDR3: TGTGCCAGCTCACCGGTATCTAGCGGGAAGGATGAGCAGTTCTTC.

In DNA, the CDR3 is TGTGCCAGCAGTTACTCGGACAAATACGAGCAGTACTTC. The encoded protein is CASSYSDKYEQYF. The chain joins TRBV6-5 to TRBJ2-7; maybe TRBD1 (5 bases). Trimming removed 0 bases from V and 4 bases from J, with 7 bases in between. The CDR3 is 13 residues long. From germline, CDR1 is MNHEY and CDR2 SVGAGI.

This chain connects TRBV6-5 to TRBJ2-4; D may correspond to TRBD1 or TRBD2 (5 bases each). CDR1 is MNHEY and CDR2 is SVGAGI in the germline V gene. This CDR3 region has 15 residues. Between the trimmed V and J ends, which lost 5 bases and 0 bases, there was a span of 11 bases. The CDR3 coding sequence is TGTGCCAGCAGTCCCTTGGGGGAAGCCAAAAACATTCAGTACTTC. Encoded protein: CASSPLGEAKNIQYF.

This clone was found a few times. The V gene is TRBV5-1, the J gene TRBJ1-5, with unresolved D. Germline CDR1 SGHRS, CDR2 YFSETQ. Deletions cut 0 bases from V and 2 bases from J, with 18 bases between. CDR3 length equals 18 residues. The CDR3 nucleotides read TGCGCCAGCAGCTTGGCCCCACATTCTATAGCTGGCAATCAGCCCCAGCATTTT. It specifies CASSLAPHSIAGNQPQHF.

This clone was counted between two and nine times. The chain is built from TRBV10-3 and TRBJ1-6; perhaps TRBD1 as D (5 bases). Trimming took off 3 bases at V and 0 bases at J, with 6 bases between the two ends. Germline CDR1 ENHRY, CDR2 SYGVKD. The length of the CDR3 is 15 residues. The CDR3 is CAISDRASYNSPLHF. The DNA for the CDR3 is TGTGCCATCAGTGACAGGGCCTCCTATAATTCACCCCTCCACTTT.

The chain employs TRBV6-5 and TRBJ1-3, with unresolved D. With 0 bases removed from V and 0 bases from J, the gap between germline ends came to 9 bases. CDR1 and CDR2 from the germline V gene are MNHEY and SVGAGI. The CDR3 covers 16 residues. The CDR3 coding sequence is TGTGCCAGCAGTTACTCGGCAGTCCCCTCTGGAAACACCATATATTTT. It codes for CASSYSAVPSGNTIYF.

The V call is TRBV7-9, the J call TRBJ2-7, with 7 bases matching TRBD2. Germline V CDR1 and CDR2: SEHNR, FQNEAQ (reference sequence). This CDR3 is built from 14 residues. Unmatched junction bases numbered 8, after V lost 5 bases and J lost 4 bases. The DNA for the CDR3 is TGTGCCAGCAGCCCGCGGGGTAGCGGGTACGAGCAGTACTTC. Residues: CASSPRGSGYEQYF.

The CDR3 reads CASSSRTSRDTQYF. CDR3 bases: TGTGCCAGCAGCTCGAGGACTAGCCGAGATACGCAGTATTTT. This chain links TRBV11-3 with TRBJ2-3, with TRBD2 matching 8 bases. From germline, CDR1 is SGHNT and CDR2 YENEEA. V lost 4 bases, J lost 5 bases, and 5 bases stayed unmatched. CDR3 length: 14 residues.

The CDR3: CASSFKHGAPEAFF. The CDR3 nucleotides read TGTGCCAGCAGCTTTAAACACGGAGCCCCTGAAGCTTTCTTT. The chain carries TRBV7-2 and TRBJ1-1; no reliable D call. Germline V lookup: CDR1 SGHTA, CDR2 FQGNSA. V was shortened by 3 bases and J by 6 bases, with 14 bases between the two germline ends. The CDR3 is made up of 14 amino acids. The variable domain in full, with the rest retrieved from reference TRBV7-2 and TRBJ1-1, is GAGVSQSPSNKVTEKGKDVELRCDPISGHTALYWYRQSLGQGLEFLIYFQGNSAPDKSGLPSDRFSAERTGGSVSTLTIQRTQQEDSAVYLCASSFKHGAPEAFFGQGTRLTVV.

The chain uses TRBV11-3 and TRBJ1-1, with unresolved D. This CDR3 has 13 residues. V lost 0 bases, J lost 2 bases, and 4 bases lay in between. Looked up from germline, CDR1 is SGHNT and CDR2 is YENEEA. CDR3 in DNA: TGTGCCAGCAGCTTAGAACCAAACACTGAAGCTTTCTTT. As protein: CASSLEPNTEAFF.

This clone was picked up one time. The chain links TRBV7-6 to TRBJ2-4, with 12 nucleotides matching TRBD1. The trim removed 5 bases at V and 1 base at J, leaving 6 bases unmatched. Germline V lookup: CDR1 SGHVS, CDR2 FNYEAQ. The CDR3 has 17 amino acids. The CDR3 coding sequence is TGTGCCAGCAGCGGAGGGACAGGGGGCAAGGCCAAAAACATTCAGTACTTC. Translating it yields CASSGGTGGKAKNIQYF.

The chain recombines TRBV7-9 with TRBJ2-1; D is undetermined. V was clipped by 5 bases and J by 13 bases, with 15 bases between them. Germline loops: CDR1 SEHNR, CDR2 FQNEAQ (reference sequence). This CDR3 spans 12 amino acids. CDR3 sequence (DNA): TGTGCCAGCAGCCAGATGGACGGACCCCAGTTCTTC. Translating gives CASSQMDGPQFF.

The gene calls are TRBV5-1 and TRBJ2-2; D not certain. CDR1 is SGHRS, CDR2 YFSETQ, per germline. With 1 base removed from V and 0 bases from J, the gap between germline ends came to 7 bases. The CDR3 has 15 residues. The CDR3 is CASSLQVPNTGELFF. For the CDR3, the DNA is TGCGCCAGCAGCTTGCAAGTACCGAACACCGGGGAGCTGTTTTTT.

The gene calls are TRBV6-6 and TRBJ1-1; 7 bases match TRBD1. V shed 6 bases and J 7 bases; nucleotides not matched to a gene: 8. This CDR3 has 13 residues. CDR1 is MNHNY and CDR2 is SVGAGI in the germline V gene (reference sequence). The CDR3 nucleotides are TGTGCCAGCAGGCCAGGGGGAGGGTTTGAAGCTTTCTTT. Its protein is CASRPGGGFEAFF.

This clone has just one count. The V gene is TRBV18, the J gene TRBJ2-2; 9 bases fit TRBD2. The germline CDR1 and CDR2 sequences are KGHSH and LQKENI. Trimming cost V 6 bases and J 8 bases; bases outside gene matches: 10. The length of the CDR3 is 15 residues. This CDR3 reads CASSPAGGPQGELFF. CDR3 nucleotides: TGTGCCAGCTCTCCGGCGGGAGGGCCTCAAGGGGAGCTGTTTTTT.

J is TRBJ2-2 and V is TRBV11-3; no clear D. Germline CDR1 is SGHNT and CDR2 is YENEEA. There are 14 residues in the CDR3. V lost 5 bases and J lost 2, with 9 bases in between. The CDR3 DNA reads TGTGCCAGCAGCCGTCAGTTTAACACCGGGGAGCTGTTTTTT. Encoded protein: CASSRQFNTGELFF.

A single count supports this clone. The chain carries TRBV29-1 and TRBJ1-2; 7 nucleotides align to TRBD1. The CDR3 has 15 residues. V lost 6 bases, J lost 4 bases, and 14 bases stayed unmatched. Germline CDR1 is SQVTM and CDR2 is ANQGSEA. CDR3 nucleotide sequence: TGCAGCGTGGCGACAGGGTTCGGTAAATCCTATGGCTACACCTTC. It specifies CSVATGFGKSYGYTF.

CDR3 protein: CASSWDRDLNEQYF. DNA of the CDR3: TGCGCCAGCAGCTGGGACAGGGATCTGAACGAGCAGTACTTC. The chain combines TRBV5-1 with TRBJ2-7; TRBD1 matches at 9 bases. CDR1 and CDR2 from the germline V gene are SGHRS and YFSETQ. The CDR3 is 14 residues long. V gave up 3 bases and J gave up 5 bases; unmatched junction bases: 6.

With regard to this clone: Other DNA sequences in the same sample also yield this CDR3. This rearrangement joins TRBV6-6 to TRBJ1-4; D is ambiguous. The V gene's germline CDR1 is MNHNY and CDR2 SVGAGI (reference sequence). V lost 5 bases to trimming and J lost 2 bases, with 12 bases between them. The length of the CDR3 is 15 residues. This CDR3 is CASSREGTTNEKLFF. The CDR3 coding sequence is TGTGCCAGCAGTAGAGAGGGTACTACTAATGAAAAACTGTTTTTT.

J is TRBJ1-1 and V is TRBV7-2; tentative D call: TRBD1 (5 bases). CDR1 and CDR2 (germline): SGHTA, FQGNSA. The CDR3 length is 15 residues. V lost 2 bases, J lost 4 bases, and 14 bases lay in between. The CDR3 loop is CASSLWSGTGTEAFF. The CDR3 bases are TGTGCCAGCAGCTTATGGTCCGGGACGGGCACTGAAGCTTTCTTT.